The clone carrying this TCR beta chain was counted only a few times. Antigen: not known. The sample holds other DNA sequences that translate to the same CDR3. The sample belongs to a study of graft-versus-host responses after intestinal transplantation. Study information: Among the recipients, transplants were multivisceral, liver-intestinal, or isolated intestinal. Once they had received anti-thymocyte globulin induction, all recipients took tacrolimus and steroids for two to three years.

Study-wide points: Individuals carrying graft-donor T cell macrochimerism showed high graft-versus-host to host-versus-graft clonal ratios in allografts. GvH clones were identified in recipient marrow, with some first appearing in ileum or blood.

Measured with immunoSEQ multiplex PCR; TCRdb has only the in-frame clones, and not every one. The data contain 65,000 to 90,000 clones, around 90% of them singletons. This CDR3 has 15 amino acids. Trimming removed 2 bases from V and 0 bases from J; junction bases left unmatched: 0. Per the germline V gene, CDR1 is MNHEY and CDR2 is SMNVEV (reference sequence). The source was unstimulated CD8+ T cells sorted from spleen or lymph node cells, collected before intestinal transplant. The chain uses TRBV27 and TRBJ2-1, with 8 bases that match TRBD2. The receptor was derived from a human donor who received an intestinal transplant. DNA for the CDR3: TGTGCCAGCAGTTTACTAGCGGGCTCCTACAATGAGCAGTTCTTC. Translating gives CASSLLAGSYNEQFF.